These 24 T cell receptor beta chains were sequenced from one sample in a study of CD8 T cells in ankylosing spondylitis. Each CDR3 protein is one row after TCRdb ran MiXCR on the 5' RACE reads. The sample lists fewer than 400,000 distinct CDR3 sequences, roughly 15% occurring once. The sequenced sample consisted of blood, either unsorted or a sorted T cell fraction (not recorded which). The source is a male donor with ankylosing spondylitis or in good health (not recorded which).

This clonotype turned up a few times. CDR3 protein: CASSQDSGRVEQYF. The CDR3 DNA reads TGCGCCAGCAGCCAAGATTCCGGGAGGGTTGAGCAGTACTTC. This chain connects TRBV4-1 to TRBJ2-7; TRBD2 aligns across 8 bases. The germline CDR1 and CDR2 sequences are MGHRA and YSYEKL. The length of the CDR3 is 14 residues. The ends lost 0 bases at V and 7 bases at J; junction bases unmatched: 5.

CDR3 bases: TGTGCCATCAGGCGGGCGGGAACGGACATTCAGTACTTC. Residues: CAIRRAGTDIQYF. The rearrangement joins TRBV10-3 to TRBJ2-4; TRBD2 is a possible D gene (6 bases). Germline CDR1 and CDR2: ENHRY and SYGVKD. Trimming removed 6 bases at V and 8 bases at J, with 14 bases between. The CDR3 length is 13 residues.

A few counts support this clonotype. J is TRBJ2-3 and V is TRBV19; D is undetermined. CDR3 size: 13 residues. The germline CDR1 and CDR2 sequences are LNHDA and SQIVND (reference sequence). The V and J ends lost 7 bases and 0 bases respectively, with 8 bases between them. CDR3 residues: CASNPGSTDTQYF. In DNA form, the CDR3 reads TGTGCCAGTAACCCTGGGAGCACAGATACGCAGTATTTT.

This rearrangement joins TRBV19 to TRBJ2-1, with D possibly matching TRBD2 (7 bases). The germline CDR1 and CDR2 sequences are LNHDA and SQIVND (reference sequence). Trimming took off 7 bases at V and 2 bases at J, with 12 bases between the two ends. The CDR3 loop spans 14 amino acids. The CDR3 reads CASKSGGPYNEQFF. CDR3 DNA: TGTGCCAGTAAATCCGGGGGGCCCTACAATGAGCAGTTCTTC.

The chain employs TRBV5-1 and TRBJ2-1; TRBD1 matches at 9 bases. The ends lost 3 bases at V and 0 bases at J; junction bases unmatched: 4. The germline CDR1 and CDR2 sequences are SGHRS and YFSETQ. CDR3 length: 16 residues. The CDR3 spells CASSSQTGGSYNEQFF. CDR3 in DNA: TGCGCCAGCAGCTCTCAGACAGGGGGCTCCTACAATGAGCAGTTCTTC.

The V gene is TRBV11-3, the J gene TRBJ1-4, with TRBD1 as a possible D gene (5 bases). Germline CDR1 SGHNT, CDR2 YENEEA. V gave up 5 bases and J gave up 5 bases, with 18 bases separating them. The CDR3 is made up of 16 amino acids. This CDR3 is CASSAWQGWGNEKLFF. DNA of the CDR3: TGTGCCAGCAGCGCATGGCAGGGCTGGGGGAATGAAAAACTGTTTTTT.

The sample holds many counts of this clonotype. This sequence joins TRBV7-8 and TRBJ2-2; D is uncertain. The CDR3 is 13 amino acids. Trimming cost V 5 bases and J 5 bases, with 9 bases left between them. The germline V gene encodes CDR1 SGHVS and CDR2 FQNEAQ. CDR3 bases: TGTGCCAGCAGCCCGACACCAACCGGGGAGCTGTTTTTT. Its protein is CASSPTPTGELFF.

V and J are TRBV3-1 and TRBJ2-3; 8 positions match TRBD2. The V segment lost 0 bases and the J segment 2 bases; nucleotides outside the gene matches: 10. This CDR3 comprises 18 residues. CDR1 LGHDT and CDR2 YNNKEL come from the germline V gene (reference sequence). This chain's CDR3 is CASSQEWGSGEYTDTQYF. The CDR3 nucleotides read TGTGCCAGCAGCCAAGAATGGGGTAGCGGGGAGTACACAGATACGCAGTATTTT.

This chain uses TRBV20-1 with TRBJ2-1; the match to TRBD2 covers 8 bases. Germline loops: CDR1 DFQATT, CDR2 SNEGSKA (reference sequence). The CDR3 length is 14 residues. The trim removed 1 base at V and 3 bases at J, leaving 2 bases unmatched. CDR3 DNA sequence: TGCAGTGCTAGAGCTAGCGGGCGCTACAATGAGCAGTTCTTC. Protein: CSARASGRYNEQFF.

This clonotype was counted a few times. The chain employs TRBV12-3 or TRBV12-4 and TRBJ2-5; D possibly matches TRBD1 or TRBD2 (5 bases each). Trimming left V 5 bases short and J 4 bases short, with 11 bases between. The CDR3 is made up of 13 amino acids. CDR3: CASSLQEVETQYF. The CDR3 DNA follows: TGTGCCAGCAGTCTACAGGAGGTAGAGACCCAGTACTTC.

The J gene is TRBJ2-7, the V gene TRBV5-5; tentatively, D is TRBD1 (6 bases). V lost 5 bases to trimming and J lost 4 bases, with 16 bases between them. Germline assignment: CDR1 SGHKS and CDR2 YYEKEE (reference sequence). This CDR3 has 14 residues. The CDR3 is CASSRESRGYEQYF. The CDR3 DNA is TGTGCCAGCAGTCGAGAGAGCAGGGGTTACGAGCAGTACTTC.

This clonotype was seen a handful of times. The CDR3 bases are TGTGCCAGCAGCCGGACAGGGTTGGAGGGCTACACCTTC. This sequence encodes CASSRTGLEGYTF. The chain employs TRBV5-6 and TRBJ1-2, with TRBD1 matching 8 bases. The CDR3 is 13 amino acids. Germline assignment: CDR1 SGHDT and CDR2 YYEEEE. V dropped 4 bases and J dropped 8; count of bases not matched to a gene: 7. Drawing the rest from reference TRBV5-6 and TRBJ1-2, the complete variable domain is DAGVTQSPTHLIKTRGQQVTLRCSPKSGHDTVSWYQQALGQGPQFIFQYYEEEERQRGNFPDRFSGHQFPNYSSELNVNALLLGDSALYLCASSRTGLEGYTFGSGTRLTVV.

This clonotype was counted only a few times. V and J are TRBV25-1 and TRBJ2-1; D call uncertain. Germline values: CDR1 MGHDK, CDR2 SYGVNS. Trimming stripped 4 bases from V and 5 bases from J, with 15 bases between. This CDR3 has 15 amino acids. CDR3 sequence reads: CASSGSGPENNEQFF. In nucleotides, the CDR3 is TGTGCCAGCAGTGGTTCCGGGCCGGAAAACAATGAGCAGTTCTTC.

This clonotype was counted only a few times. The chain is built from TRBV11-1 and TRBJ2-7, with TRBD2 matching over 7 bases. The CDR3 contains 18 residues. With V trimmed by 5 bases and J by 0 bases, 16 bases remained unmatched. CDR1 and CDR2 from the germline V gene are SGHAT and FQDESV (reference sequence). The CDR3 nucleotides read TGTGCCAGCAGCCAAGGACTAGGCCTCCCTCTACGCTCCTACGAGCAGTACTTC. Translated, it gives CASSQGLGLPLRSYEQYF.

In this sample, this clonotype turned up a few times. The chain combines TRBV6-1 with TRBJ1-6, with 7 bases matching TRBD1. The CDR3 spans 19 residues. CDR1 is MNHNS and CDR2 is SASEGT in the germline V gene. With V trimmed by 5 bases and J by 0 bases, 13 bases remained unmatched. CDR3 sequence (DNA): TGTGCCAGCAGTCCCGACAGGGTCCTCGCTTACTCCTATAATTCACCCCTCCACTTT. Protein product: CASSPDRVLAYSYNSPLHF.

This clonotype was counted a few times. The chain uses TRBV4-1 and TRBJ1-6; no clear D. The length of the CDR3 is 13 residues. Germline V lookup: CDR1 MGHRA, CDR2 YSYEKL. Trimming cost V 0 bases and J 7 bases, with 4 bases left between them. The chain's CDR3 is CASSQEWNSPLHF. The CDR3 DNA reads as TGCGCCAGCAGCCAAGAATGGAATTCACCCCTCCACTTT.

The CDR3 sequence: CASSHLAGGADTQYF. CDR3 coding DNA: TGTGCCAGCAGCCACCTAGCGGGAGGGGCAGATACGCAGTATTTT. The chain combines TRBV3-1 with TRBJ2-3; 12 positions match TRBD2. Germline lookup yields CDR1 LGHDT and CDR2 YNNKEL (reference sequence). V shed 3 bases, J shed 4 bases, and the junction held 2 bases outside the gene matches. The CDR3 covers 15 residues.

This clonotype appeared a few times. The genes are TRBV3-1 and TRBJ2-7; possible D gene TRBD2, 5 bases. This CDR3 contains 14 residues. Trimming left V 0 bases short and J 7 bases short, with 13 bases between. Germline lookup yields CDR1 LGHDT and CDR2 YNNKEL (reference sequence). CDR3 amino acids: CASSQDAATGEQYF. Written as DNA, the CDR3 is TGTGCCAGCAGCCAAGATGCGGCAACGGGGGAGCAGTACTTC.

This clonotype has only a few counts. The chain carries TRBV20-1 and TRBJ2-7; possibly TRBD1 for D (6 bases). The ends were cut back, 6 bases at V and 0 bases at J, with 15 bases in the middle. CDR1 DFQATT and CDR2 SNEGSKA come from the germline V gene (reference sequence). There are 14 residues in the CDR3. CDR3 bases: TGCAGTGCAACCGGACAGAAGAACTCCTACGAGCAGTACTTC. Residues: CSATGQKNSYEQYF.

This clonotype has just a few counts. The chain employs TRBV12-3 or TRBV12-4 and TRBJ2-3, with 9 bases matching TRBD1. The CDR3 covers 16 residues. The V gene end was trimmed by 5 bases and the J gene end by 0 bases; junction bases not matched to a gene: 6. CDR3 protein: CASSPNGQGSTDTQYF. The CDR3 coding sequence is TGTGCCAGCAGTCCCAATGGACAGGGGAGCACAGATACGCAGTATTTT.

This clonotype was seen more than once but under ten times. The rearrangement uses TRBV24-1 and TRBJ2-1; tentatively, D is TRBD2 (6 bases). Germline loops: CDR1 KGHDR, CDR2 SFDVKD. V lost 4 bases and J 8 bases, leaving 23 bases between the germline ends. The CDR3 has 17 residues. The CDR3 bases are TGTGCCACCAGTGACTCCCCGGGCGGAGGAGGGGCCCATGAGCAGTTCTTC. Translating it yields CATSDSPGGGGAHEQFF.

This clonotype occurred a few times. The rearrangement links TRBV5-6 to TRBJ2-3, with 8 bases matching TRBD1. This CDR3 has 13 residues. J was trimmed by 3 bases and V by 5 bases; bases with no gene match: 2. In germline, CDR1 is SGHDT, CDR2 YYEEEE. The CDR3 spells CASRRQGTDTQYF. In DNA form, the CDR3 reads TGTGCCAGCAGGCGACAGGGGACAGATACGCAGTATTTT. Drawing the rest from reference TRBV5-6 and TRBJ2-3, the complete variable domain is DAGVTQSPTHLIKTRGQQVTLRCSPKSGHDTVSWYQQALGQGPQFIFQYYEEEERQRGNFPDRFSGHQFPNYSSELNVNALLLGDSALYLCASRRQGTDTQYFGPGTRLTVL.

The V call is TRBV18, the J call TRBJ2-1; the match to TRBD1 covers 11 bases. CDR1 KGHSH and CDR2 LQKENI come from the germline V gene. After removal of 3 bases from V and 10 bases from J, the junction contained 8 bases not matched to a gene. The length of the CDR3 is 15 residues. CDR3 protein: CASSPGQGVLTEQFF. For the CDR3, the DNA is TGTGCCAGCTCACCGGGACAGGGGGTACTGACGGAGCAGTTCTTC. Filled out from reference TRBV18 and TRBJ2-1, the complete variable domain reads NAGVMQNPRHLVRRRGQEARLRCSPMKGHSHVYWYRQLPEEGLKFMVYLQKENIIDESGMPKERFSAEFPKEGPSILRIQQVVRGDSAAYFCASSPGQGVLTEQFFGPGTRLTVL.

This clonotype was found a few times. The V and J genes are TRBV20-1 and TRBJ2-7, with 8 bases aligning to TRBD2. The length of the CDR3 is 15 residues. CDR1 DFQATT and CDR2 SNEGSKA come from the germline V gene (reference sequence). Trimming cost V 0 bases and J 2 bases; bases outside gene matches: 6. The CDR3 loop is CSARESTGGPYEQYF. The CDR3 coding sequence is TGCAGTGCTAGAGAGTCAACGGGAGGGCCCTACGAGCAGTACTTC.